This T cell receptor (beta chain) was captured by sequencing in a study of blood T cell repertoires in COVID-19. Sequencing used immunoSEQ multiplex PCR; TCRdb keeps in-frame clones, though not all of them. Found here are approximately 250,000 clones, over 75% of them singletons; the top ten hold about 9.4%. The CDR3 totals 13 residues. V dropped 3 bases and J dropped 3 bases, with 8 bases sitting between them. Germline loops: CDR1 SEHNR, CDR2 FQNEAQ (reference sequence). Sequencing was performed on peripheral blood. The chain employs TRBV7-9 and TRBJ1-1; unclear D gene. This TCR derives from a woman in her 70s with COVID-19, enrolled during active disease. The CDR3 DNA follows: TGTGCCAGCAGCTTCGGTCCCGACACTGAAGCTTTCTTT. This codes for CASSFGPDTEAFF. Drawing the rest from reference TRBV7-9 and TRBJ1-1, the complete variable domain is DTGVSQNPRHKITKRGQNVTFRCDPISEHNRLYWYRQTLGQGPEFLTYFQNEAQLEKSRLLSDRFSAERPKGSFSTLEIQRTEQGDSAMYLCASSFGPDTEAFFGQGTRLTVV.